There are many counts of the clone carrying this T cell receptor beta chain. For the library, individual cDNA molecules each received unique molecular identifiers. TCRdb re-called the RACE reads with MiXCR, one entry per CDR3 protein. The repertoire holds approximately 43,000 distinct CDR3 sequences, 4% seen once, with about a quarter in the top ten. Time point here: patch test 1, 2 weeks after DPC sensitization. As to treatment: therapeutic diphenylcyclopropenone sensitization with weekly scalp DPC. Unfractionated whole blood yielded total RNA. This entry belongs to a study of human T cells and chemical hapten exposure. The V gene end was trimmed by 6 bases and the J gene end by 5 bases; junction bases not matched to a gene: 2. CDR1 and CDR2 (germline): DFQATT, SNEGSKA (reference sequence). The CDR3 length is 11 residues.

The sample here was whole blood, taken in connection with sensitization to the hapten diphenylcyclopropenone (DPC). The rearrangement joins TRBV20-1 to TRBJ2-3; 7 nucleotides match TRBD1. This clonotype was sampled from a man between 45 and 60 years old with alopecia areata. Some clones in this sample may be carry-over from other donors' samples. The CDR3 protein is CSARQGDTQYF. CDR3 nucleotides: TGCAGTGCCCGACAGGGAGATACGCAGTATTTT.